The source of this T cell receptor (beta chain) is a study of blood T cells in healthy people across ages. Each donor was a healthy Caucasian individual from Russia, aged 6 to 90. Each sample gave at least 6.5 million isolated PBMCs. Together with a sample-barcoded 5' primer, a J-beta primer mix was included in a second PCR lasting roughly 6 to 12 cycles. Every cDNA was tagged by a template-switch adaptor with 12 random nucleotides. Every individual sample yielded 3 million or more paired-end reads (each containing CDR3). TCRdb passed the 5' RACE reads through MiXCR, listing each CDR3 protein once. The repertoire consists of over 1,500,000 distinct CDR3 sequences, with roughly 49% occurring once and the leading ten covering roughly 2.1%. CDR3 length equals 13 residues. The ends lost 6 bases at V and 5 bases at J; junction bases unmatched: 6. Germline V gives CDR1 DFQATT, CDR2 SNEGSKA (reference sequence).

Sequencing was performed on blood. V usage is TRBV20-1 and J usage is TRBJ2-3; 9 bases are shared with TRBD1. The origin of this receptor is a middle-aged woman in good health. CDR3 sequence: CSALQGAGDTQYF. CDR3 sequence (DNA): TGCAGTGCCCTACAGGGGGCAGGAGATACGCAGTATTTT.